This TCR beta chain is drawn from a study of T cell responses to AZD1222 COVID-19 vaccine. Germline loops: CDR1 MDHEN, CDR2 SYDVKM. This CDR3 region has 15 residues. J gave up 6 bases and V 6 bases, and 13 bases lay outside the gene matches. The assay was immunoSEQ multiplex PCR, and TCRdb's table has in-frame clones only and misses some. The table shows 50,000 to 70,000 clones, with roughly nine tenths occurring only once. This TCR was recovered from an adult who received the AZD1222 COVID-19 vaccine. The chain has TRBV28 and TRBJ2-7; 8 bases fit TRBD2. Sample: peripheral blood, taken 28 days after the second AZD1222 dose. The CDR3 DNA sequence: TGTGCCAGCAGCAACGCCGGGACTAGGTCGATCGAGCAGTACTTC. Its protein product is CASSNAGTRSIEQYF.